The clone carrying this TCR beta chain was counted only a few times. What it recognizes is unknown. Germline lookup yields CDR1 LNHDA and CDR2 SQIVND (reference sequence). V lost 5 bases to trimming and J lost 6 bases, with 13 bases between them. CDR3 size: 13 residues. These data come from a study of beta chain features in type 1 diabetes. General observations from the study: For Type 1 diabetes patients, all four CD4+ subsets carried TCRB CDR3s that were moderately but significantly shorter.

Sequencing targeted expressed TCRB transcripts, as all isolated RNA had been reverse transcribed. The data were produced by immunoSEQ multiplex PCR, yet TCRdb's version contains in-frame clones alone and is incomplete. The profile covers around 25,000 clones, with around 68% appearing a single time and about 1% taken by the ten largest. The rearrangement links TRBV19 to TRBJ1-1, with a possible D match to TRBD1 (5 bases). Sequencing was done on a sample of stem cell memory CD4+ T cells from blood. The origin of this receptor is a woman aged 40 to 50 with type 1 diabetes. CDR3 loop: CASSWTRVAEAFF. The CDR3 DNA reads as TGTGCCAGTAGTTGGACCAGGGTGGCTGAAGCTTTCTTT.